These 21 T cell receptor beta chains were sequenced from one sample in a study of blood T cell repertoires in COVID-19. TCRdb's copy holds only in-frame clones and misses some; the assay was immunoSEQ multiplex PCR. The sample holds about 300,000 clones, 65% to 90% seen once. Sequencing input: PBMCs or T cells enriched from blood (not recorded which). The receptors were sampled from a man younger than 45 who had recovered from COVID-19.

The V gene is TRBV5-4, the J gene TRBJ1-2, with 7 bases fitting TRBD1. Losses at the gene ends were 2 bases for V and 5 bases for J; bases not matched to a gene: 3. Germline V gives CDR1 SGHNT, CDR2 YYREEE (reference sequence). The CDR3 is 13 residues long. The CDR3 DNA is TGTGCCAGCAGCTTAGAGGGGGCTTATGGCTACACCTTC. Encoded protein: CASSLEGAYGYTF.

The chain's CDR3 is CAWSTSRGSNGNTIYF. In DNA, the CDR3 is TGTGCCTGGAGTACCTCGAGGGGGAGCAATGGAAACACCATATATTTT. V gene TRBV30 combines with J gene TRBJ1-3, with a possible D match to TRBD1 (6 bases). Trimming took 2 bases from V and 3 from J, leaving 17 bases between them. The CDR3 loop spans 16 amino acids. Germline-derived CDR1 and CDR2 are GTSNPN and SVGIG (reference sequence).

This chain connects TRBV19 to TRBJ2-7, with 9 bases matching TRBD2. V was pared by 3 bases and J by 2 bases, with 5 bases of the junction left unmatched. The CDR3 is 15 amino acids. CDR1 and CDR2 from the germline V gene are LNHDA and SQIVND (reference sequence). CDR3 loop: CASSINSGRAYEQYF. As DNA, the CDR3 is TGTGCCAGTAGTATTAATAGCGGGAGAGCCTACGAGCAGTACTTC.

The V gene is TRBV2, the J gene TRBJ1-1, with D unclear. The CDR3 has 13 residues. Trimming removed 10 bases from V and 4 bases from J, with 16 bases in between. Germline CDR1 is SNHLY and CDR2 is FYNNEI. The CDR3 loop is CATLPREGTEAFF. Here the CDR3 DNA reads TGTGCCACCCTCCCCCGGGAAGGCACTGAAGCTTTCTTT.

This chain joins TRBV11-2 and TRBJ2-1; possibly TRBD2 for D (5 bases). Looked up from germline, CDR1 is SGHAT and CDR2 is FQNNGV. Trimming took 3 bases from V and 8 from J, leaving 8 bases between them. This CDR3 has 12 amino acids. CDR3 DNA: TGTGCCAGCAGCTTCGGGGTAGATGAGCAGTTCTTC. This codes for CASSFGVDEQFF.

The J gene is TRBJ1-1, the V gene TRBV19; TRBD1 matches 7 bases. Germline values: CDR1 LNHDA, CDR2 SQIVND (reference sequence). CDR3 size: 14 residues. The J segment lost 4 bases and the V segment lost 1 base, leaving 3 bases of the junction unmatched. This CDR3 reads CASSIGGGPTEAFF. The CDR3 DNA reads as TGTGCCAGTAGTATAGGAGGGGGCCCCACTGAAGCTTTCTTT.

DNA for the CDR3: TGTGCCAGCAGTCCCACAGGGTCCGGGGCCAACGTCCTGACTTTC. The encoded protein is CASSPTGSGANVLTF. V is TRBV6-2 or TRBV6-3 and J is TRBJ2-6, with D maybe TRBD1 (6 bases). This CDR3 contains 15 residues. Trimming took 5 bases from V and 4 from J, leaving 12 bases between them. The germline gives CDR1 MNHEY, CDR2 SVGEGT.

CDR3 DNA: TGTGCCAGCCGGGGGTTTAATGAAAAACTGTTTTTT. This translates into CASRGFNEKLFF. V gene TRBV12-3 or TRBV12-4 combines with J gene TRBJ1-4, with TRBD1 as a possible D gene (5 bases). This CDR3 region has 12 residues. V was shortened by 8 bases and J by 4 bases, with 8 bases between the two germline ends.

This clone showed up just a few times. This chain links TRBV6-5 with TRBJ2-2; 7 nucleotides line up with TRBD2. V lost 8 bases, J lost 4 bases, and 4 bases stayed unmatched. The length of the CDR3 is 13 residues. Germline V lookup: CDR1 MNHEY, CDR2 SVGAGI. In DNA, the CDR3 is TGTGCCAGCGGGGCGGGGGTCACCGGGGAGCTGTTTTTT. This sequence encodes CASGAGVTGELFF.

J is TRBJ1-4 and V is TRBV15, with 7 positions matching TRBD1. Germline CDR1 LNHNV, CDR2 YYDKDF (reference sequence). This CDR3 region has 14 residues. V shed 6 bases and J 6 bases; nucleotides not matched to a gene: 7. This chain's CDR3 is CATRPQGGDEKLFF. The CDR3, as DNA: TGTGCCACCAGACCCCAGGGGGGAGATGAAAAACTGTTTTTT.

CDR3: CASSLGQRTSTDTQYF. CDR3 nucleotides: TGTGCCAGCAGCTTGGGTCAGCGGACTAGCACAGATACGCAGTATTTT. The V call is TRBV5-4, the J call TRBJ2-3, with D tentatively TRBD2 (5 bases). In germline, CDR1 is SGHNT, CDR2 YYREEE (reference sequence). This CDR3 is built from 16 residues. V was clipped by 0 bases and J by 0 bases, with 11 bases between them.

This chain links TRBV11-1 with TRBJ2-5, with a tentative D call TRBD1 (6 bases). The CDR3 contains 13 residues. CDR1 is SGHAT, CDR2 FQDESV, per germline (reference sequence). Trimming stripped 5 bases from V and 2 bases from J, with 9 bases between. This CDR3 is CASSPGQQETQYF. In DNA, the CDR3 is TGTGCCAGCAGCCCGGGACAACAAGAGACCCAGTACTTC.

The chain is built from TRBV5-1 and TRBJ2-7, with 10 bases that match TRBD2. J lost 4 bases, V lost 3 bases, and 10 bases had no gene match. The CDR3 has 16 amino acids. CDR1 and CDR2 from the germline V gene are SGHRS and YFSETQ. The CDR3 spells CASSWTLAGEGYEQYF. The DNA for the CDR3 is TGCGCCAGCAGCTGGACCCTAGCGGGAGAGGGGTACGAGCAGTACTTC.

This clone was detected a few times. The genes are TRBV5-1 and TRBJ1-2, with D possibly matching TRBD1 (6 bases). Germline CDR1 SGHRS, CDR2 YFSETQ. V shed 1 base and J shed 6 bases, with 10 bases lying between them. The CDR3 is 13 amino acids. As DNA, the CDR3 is TGCGCCAGCAGCTTGACAGGGATTAATGGCTACACCTTC. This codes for CASSLTGINGYTF.

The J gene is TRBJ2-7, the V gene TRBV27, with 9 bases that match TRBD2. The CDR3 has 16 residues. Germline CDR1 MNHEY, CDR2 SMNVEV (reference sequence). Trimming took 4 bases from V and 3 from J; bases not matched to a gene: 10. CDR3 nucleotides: TGTGCCAGCAGTTCTTCTTGGACTAGCGACTTCTACGAGCAGTACTTC. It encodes CASSSSWTSDFYEQYF.

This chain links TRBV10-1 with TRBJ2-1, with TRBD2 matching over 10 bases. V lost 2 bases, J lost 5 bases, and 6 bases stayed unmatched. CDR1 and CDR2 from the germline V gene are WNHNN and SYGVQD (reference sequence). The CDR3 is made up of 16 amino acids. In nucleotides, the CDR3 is TGCGCCAGCAGTGAGACCCTAGCGGGGGCTAACAATGAGCAGTTCTTC. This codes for CASSETLAGANNEQFF.

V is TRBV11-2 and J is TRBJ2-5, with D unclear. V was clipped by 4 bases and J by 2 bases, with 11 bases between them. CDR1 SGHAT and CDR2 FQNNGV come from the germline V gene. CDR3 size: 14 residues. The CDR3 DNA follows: TGTGCCAGCAGCTCAATTTCGGGTCAAGAGACCCAGTACTTC. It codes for CASSSISGQETQYF. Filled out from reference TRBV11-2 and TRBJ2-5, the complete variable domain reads EAGVAQSPRYKIIEKRQSVAFWCNPISGHATLYWYQQILGQGPKLLIQFQNNGVVDDSQLPKDRFSAERLKGVDSTLKIQPAKLEDSAVYLCASSSISGQETQYFGPGTRLLVL.

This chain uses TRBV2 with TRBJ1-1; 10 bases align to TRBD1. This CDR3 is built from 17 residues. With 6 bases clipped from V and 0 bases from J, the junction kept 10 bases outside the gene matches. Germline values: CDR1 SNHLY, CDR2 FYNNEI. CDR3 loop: CASSPGQGSRMNTEAFF. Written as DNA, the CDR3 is TGTGCCAGCAGCCCGGGACAGGGGTCTCGGATGAACACTGAAGCTTTCTTT. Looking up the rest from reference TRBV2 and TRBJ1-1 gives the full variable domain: EPEVTQTPSHQVTQMGQEVILRCVPISNHLYFYWYRQILGQKVEFLVSFYNNEISEKSEIFDDQFSVERPDGSNFTLKIRSTKLEDSAMYFCASSPGQGSRMNTEAFFGQGTRLTVV.

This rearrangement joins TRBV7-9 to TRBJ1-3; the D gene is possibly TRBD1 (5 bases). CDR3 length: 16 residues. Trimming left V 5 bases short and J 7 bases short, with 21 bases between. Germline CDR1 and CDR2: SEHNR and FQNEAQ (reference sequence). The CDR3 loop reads CASSPPIRAQTNTIYF. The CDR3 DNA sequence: TGTGCCAGCAGCCCGCCGATCAGGGCTCAGACCAACACCATATATTTT.

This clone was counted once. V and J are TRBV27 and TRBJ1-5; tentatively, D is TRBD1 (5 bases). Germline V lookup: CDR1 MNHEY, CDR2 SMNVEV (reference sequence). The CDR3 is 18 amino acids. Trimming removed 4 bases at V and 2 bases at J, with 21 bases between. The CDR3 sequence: CASSSLGVGGLGNQPQHF. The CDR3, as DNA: TGTGCCAGCAGTTCCCTAGGGGTCGGGGGGTTAGGCAATCAGCCCCAGCATTTT.

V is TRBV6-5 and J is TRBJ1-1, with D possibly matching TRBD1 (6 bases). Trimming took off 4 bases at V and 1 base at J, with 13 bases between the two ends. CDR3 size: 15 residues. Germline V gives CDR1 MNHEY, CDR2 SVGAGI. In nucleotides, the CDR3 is TGTGCCAGCAGTTTGGACAGAAACTGGAACACTGAAGCTTTCTTT. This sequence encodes CASSLDRNWNTEAFF.